The present entry profiles one TCR beta chain with its context. The record originates from a study of cytomegalovirus exposure and HLA in healthy donors. 60 Vbeta and 13 Jbeta primers were used in PCR. Only in-frame clones appear in the TCRdb table, and some are missing; sequencing was by immunoSEQ multiplex PCR. The table includes some 96,000 clones, 64% detected once. There are 14 residues in the CDR3. Per the germline V gene, CDR1 is SEHNR and CDR2 is FQNEAQ (reference sequence). Trimming pared 1 base from V and 0 bases from J, leaving 6 bases between. The sample comprised PBMCs. This clonotype was sampled from a man in his 60s in good health and CMV-seronegative. The genes are TRBV7-9 and TRBJ1-1; D gene ambiguous. CDR3 loop: CASSLGPVNTEAFF. The CDR3 bases are TGTGCCAGCAGCTTAGGTCCGGTGAACACTGAAGCTTTCTTT. Filled out from reference TRBV7-9 and TRBJ1-1, the complete variable domain reads DTGVSQNPRHKITKRGQNVTFRCDPISEHNRLYWYRQTLGQGPEFLTYFQNEAQLEKSRLLSDRFSAERPKGSFSTLEIQRTEQGDSAMYLCASSLGPVNTEAFFGQGTRLTVV.